This T cell receptor (beta chain) derives from a study of tumor-infiltrating lymphocytes in primary liver carcinoma. Overall study results and limits: With p = 0.039, the top-250-clone fraction in tumors significantly exceeded that in blood. Bulk unsorted sampling precluded comparing CD4+ and CD8+ repertoires.

Using a constant-region primer together with ProtoScript II reverse transcriptase, TCR beta cDNA was made from about 490 ng of total RNA. Slightly modified ARM-PCR served as the procedure for the TCR beta libraries. These libraries came from three rounds of nested multiplex PCR. One entry per CDR3 protein, called by TCRdb with MiXCR from the multiplex PCR reads. Here the sample spans about 330,000 distinct CDR3 sequences, less than 65% being singletons. For blood RNA, unsorted whole blood served as the source, and germline DNA was extracted too. No patient had received treatment, and all had chronic HBV infection. The collection of 4 to 4.5 milliliters of peripheral blood preceded surgery. Only one count was recorded for this clonotype. The antigen is undetermined. The sequencing sample was made of peripheral blood. The receptor comes from a man aged 35-49 years with primary liver carcinoma and hepatitis B virus infection.

CDR3 residues: CASTFEGGEQFF. Written as DNA, the CDR3 is TGTGCCAGCACATTCGAGGGAGGTGAGCAGTTCTTC. This rearrangement joins TRBV11-3 to TRBJ2-1; tentative D call: TRBD2 (6 bases). Germline CDR1 is SGHNT and CDR2 is YENEEA. The V and J ends lost 7 bases and 9 bases respectively, with 13 bases between them. The CDR3 runs 12 residues.